These 8 T cell receptor beta chains were sequenced from one sample in a study of cytomegalovirus exposure and HLA in healthy donors. A multiplex PCR was run with 60 Vbeta primers and 13 Jbeta primers. Data came from immunoSEQ multiplex PCR; TCRdb stores just in-frame clones and leaves some out. The table shows some 120,000 clones, with roughly 70% occurring only once. The specimen was PBMCs. The receptors were sampled from a woman younger than 30 in good health and CMV-seronegative.

CDR3 protein: CAISAGGQPQHF. The CDR3 DNA reads TGTGCCATCAGTGCAGGTGGTCAGCCCCAGCATTTT. The chain recombines TRBV10-3 with TRBJ1-5, with D unclear. Germline V gene sequence: CDR1 ENHRY, CDR2 SYGVKD. The length of the CDR3 is 12 residues. Trimming pared 4 bases from V and 6 bases from J, leaving 7 bases between.

The chain joins TRBV7-6 to TRBJ1-1; D is perhaps TRBD1 (5 bases). CDR1 and CDR2 (germline): SGHVS, FNYEAQ. The CDR3 sequence is 15 residues long. Trimming took 5 bases from V and 0 from J, leaving 13 bases between them. CDR3 bases: TGTGCCAGCAGCCGCAGGGCAGGCATGAACACTGAAGCTTTCTTT. This sequence encodes CASSRRAGMNTEAFF.

This chain uses TRBV5-1 with TRBJ1-4; 9 nucleotides agree with TRBD1. The J segment lost 8 bases and the V segment lost 0 bases, leaving 11 bases of the junction unmatched. Germline CDR1 and CDR2: SGHRS and YFSETQ. CDR3 length: 17 amino acids. CDR3 protein: CASSLAPPTGGGEKLFF. In nucleotides, the CDR3 is TGCGCCAGCAGCTTGGCCCCTCCGACAGGGGGTGGCGAAAAACTGTTTTTT.

The chain is built from TRBV19 and TRBJ1-2; D not resolved. The CDR3 contains 12 residues. Trimming pared 8 bases from V and 4 bases from J, leaving 11 bases between. Germline CDR1 reads LNHDA; CDR2 reads SQIVND (reference sequence). CDR3 sequence (DNA): TGTGCCAGTCGGGGTTACTTCTATGGCTACACCTTC. As protein: CASRGYFYGYTF.

The chain uses TRBV19 and TRBJ2-7; tentatively, D is TRBD2 (6 bases). The V gene lost 3 bases and the J gene lost 3 bases, with 12 bases spanning the gap. The CDR3 is made up of 14 amino acids. Germline V lookup: CDR1 LNHDA, CDR2 SQIVND (reference sequence). The CDR3 region has the DNA TGTGCCAGTAGTATGGGGGGAGGAAGCTACGAGCAGTACTTC. Encoded protein: CASSMGGGSYEQYF.

This chain connects TRBV7-8 to TRBJ1-6, with TRBD1 as a possible D gene (5 bases). The ends were cut back, 1 base at V and 0 bases at J, with 19 bases in the middle. The CDR3 is made up of 20 amino acids. CDR1 is SGHVS and CDR2 is FQNEAQ in the germline V gene. The CDR3 DNA reads TGTGCCAGCAGCTTAGATGCGACAGAGACTTTAAGCTCCTATAATTCACCCCTCCACTTT. Translated, it gives CASSLDATETLSSYNSPLHF.

The V gene is TRBV6-1, the J gene TRBJ1-2; 8 bases match TRBD1. CDR3 length: 16 residues. The V gene end was trimmed by 0 bases and the J gene end by 6 bases; junction bases not matched to a gene: 9. Per the germline V gene, CDR1 is MNHNS and CDR2 is SASEGT. In DNA form, the CDR3 reads TGTGCCAGCAGTGAAGCCTACTGGACAGGGCGGAATGGCTACACCTTC. Protein sequence: CASSEAYWTGRNGYTF.

The V call is TRBV7-6, the J call TRBJ1-1; D unclear. The CDR3 has 14 amino acids. V was cut by 5 bases and J by 1 base, with 11 bases left in between. CDR1 and CDR2 (germline): SGHVS, FNYEAQ. DNA of the CDR3: TGTGCCAGCAGCCCCCGTCCAGGGAACACTGAAGCTTTCTTT. Translated, it gives CASSPRPGNTEAFF. Looking up the rest from reference TRBV7-6 and TRBJ1-1 gives the full variable domain: GAGVSQSPRYKVTKRGQDVALRCDPISGHVSLYWYRQALGQGPEFLTYFNYEAQQDKSGLPNDRFSAERPEGSISTLTIQRTEQRDSAMYRCASSPRPGNTEAFFGQGTRLTVV.